This T cell receptor (beta chain) was retrieved from a study of cytomegalovirus exposure and HLA in healthy donors. Findings and caveats of the study: Donor immune exposure was known only as CMV serostatus. HLA alleles were associated with 18,000 or so TCR beta sequences in a later analysis at 0.05 false discovery rate.

Vbeta (60) and Jbeta (13) primers were used in the PCR. Only in-frame clones appear in the TCRdb table, and some are missing; sequencing was by immunoSEQ multiplex PCR. This sample contains 100,000 to 150,000 clones. Comment on this clone: No antigen is known for it.

The CDR3 runs to 15 residues. V dropped 9 bases and J dropped 1; count of bases not matched to a gene: 12. CDR1 is SGHRS, CDR2 YFSETQ, per germline. The sample consisted of PBMCs. J is TRBJ1-1 and V is TRBV5-1; 7 bases are a match to TRBD1. This receptor was obtained from a man between 40 and 49 years old in good health and CMV-seronegative. This CDR3 is CATRQGVAPNTEAFF. The CDR3 nucleotides read TGCGCCACCCGACAGGGAGTAGCCCCGAACACTGAAGCTTTCTTT. The variable domain in full, completed from reference TRBV5-1 and TRBJ1-1, reads KAGVTQTPRYLIKTRGQQVTLSCSPISGHRSVSWYQQTPGQGLQFLFEYFSETQRNKGNFPGRFSGRQFSNSRSEMNVSTLELGDSALYLCATRQGVAPNTEAFFGQGTRLTVV.